This entry lists 23 T cell receptor beta chains sequenced from one sample in a study of early T cells in non-severe SARS-CoV-2 infection. Via MiXCR, TCRdb re-called the 5' RACE reads, giving one row per CDR3 protein. The data hold about 25,000 distinct CDR3 sequences, with 4.3% observed a single time. What was sequenced was whole blood. Receptor source: an adult who was a healthcare worker with PCR-confirmed SARS-CoV-2 infection or an uninfected control (not recorded which).

This clonotype was detected many times. V is TRBV7-9 and J is TRBJ2-1; 7 bases map to TRBD2. V lost 5 bases to trimming and J lost 5 bases; unmatched junction nucleotides: 6. Germline V gene sequence: CDR1 SEHNR, CDR2 FQNEAQ (reference sequence). The CDR3 has 14 amino acids. CDR3 in DNA: TGTGCCAGCAGCGCGGGAGCTACTGACAATGAGCAGTTCTTC. Translated: CASSAGATDNEQFF. Full variable domain (rest looked up from reference TRBV7-9 and TRBJ2-1): DTGVSQNPRHKITKRGQNVTFRCDPISEHNRLYWYRQTLGQGPEFLTYFQNEAQLEKSRLLSDRFSAERPKGSFSTLEIQRTEQGDSAMYLCASSAGATDNEQFFGPGTRLTVL.

This clonotype was detected ten times or more. This chain joins TRBV9 and TRBJ2-7; the D is unclear. Germline V gives CDR1 SGDLS, CDR2 YYNGEE. The CDR3 is 15 amino acids. Trimming shortened V by 0 bases and J by 0 bases, and 10 bases separated the two germline ends. The CDR3 here is CASSVEPESSYEQYF. The CDR3 nucleotides are TGTGCCAGCAGCGTAGAGCCCGAGAGCTCCTACGAGCAGTACTTC.

This clonotype came up many times. The chain has TRBV28 and TRBJ2-7; 9 nucleotides line up with TRBD1. Germline V gene data show CDR1 as MDHEN and CDR2 as SYDVKM. There are 17 residues in the CDR3. The junction had 11 bases not matched to a gene; V was cut back by 5 bases and J by 0 bases. This CDR3 is CASSPPGTGSGSYEQYF. CDR3 bases: TGTGCCAGCAGTCCCCCCGGGACAGGGAGTGGCTCCTACGAGCAGTACTTC.

The chain uses TRBV29-1 and TRBJ2-1; 11 nucleotides agree with TRBD2. The V gene end was trimmed by 6 bases and the J gene end by 8 bases; junction bases not matched to a gene: 9. Germline lookup yields CDR1 SQVTM and CDR2 ANQGSEA. The CDR3 has 14 amino acids. CDR3 DNA sequence: TGCAGCGTCCCTAGGGCTAGCGGGGGGTATGAGCAGTTCTTC. This sequence encodes CSVPRASGGYEQFF.

This clonotype occurred a few times. The chain recombines TRBV29-1 with TRBJ2-1, with TRBD2 matching 14 bases. Trimming took 4 bases from V and 6 from J; bases not matched to a gene: 11. There are 17 residues in the CDR3. Germline values: CDR1 SQVTM, CDR2 ANQGSEA. Here the CDR3 reads CSVVALTSGRAFNEQFF. The CDR3 DNA reads TGCAGCGTTGTAGCCCTGACTAGCGGGAGGGCCTTCAATGAGCAGTTCTTC.

This clonotype was seen ten or more times. The rearrangement joins TRBV20-1 to TRBJ2-3, with TRBD2 identical over 11 bases. This CDR3 spans 14 amino acids. The germline V gene encodes CDR1 DFQATT and CDR2 SNEGSKA (reference sequence). Trimming took 0 bases from V and 8 from J; bases not matched to a gene: 4. The DNA of the CDR3 is TGCAGTGCTAGAGAGCAACTAGCGGGGGTTACGCAGTATTTT. It specifies CSAREQLAGVTQYF.

This clonotype was detected ten times or more. The V and J genes are TRBV5-5 and TRBJ2-5, with 8 bases lining up with TRBD2. J lost 5 bases, V lost 4 bases, and 10 bases had no gene match. Germline-derived CDR1 and CDR2 are SGHKS and YYEKEE (reference sequence). The CDR3 loop spans 15 amino acids. The CDR3 spells CASSIVAGQPETQYF. The CDR3 nucleotides are TGTGCCAGCAGCATTGTAGCGGGGCAACCGGAGACCCAGTACTTC. The full variable domain, its missing parts supplied by reference TRBV5-5 and TRBJ2-5, is DAGVTQSPTHLIKTRGQQVTLRCSPISGHKSVSWYQQVLGQGPQFIFQYYEKEERGRGNFPDRFSARQFPNYSSELNVNALLLGDSALYLCASSIVAGQPETQYFGPGTRLLVL.

Here the CDR3 DNA reads TGTGCCAGCAGCTTAGTTGGGGGTAACGAGCAGTACTTC. This translates into CASSLVGGNEQYF. The rearrangement links TRBV7-2 to TRBJ2-7; D may match TRBD1 or TRBD2 (5 bases each). V dropped 1 base and J dropped 5 bases, with 9 bases sitting between them. The CDR3 loop spans 13 amino acids. CDR1 SGHTA and CDR2 FQGNSA come from the germline V gene.

This clonotype was counted at least ten times. This sequence joins TRBV20-1 and TRBJ1-2; D remains ambiguous. This CDR3 region has 13 residues. The V end was cut by 3 bases, the J end by 3 bases, with 11 bases between. The V gene's germline CDR1 is DFQATT and CDR2 SNEGSKA (reference sequence). The CDR3, as DNA: TGCAGTGCTAGCCCCCCACCAGACTATGGCTACACCTTC. Encoded protein: CSASPPPDYGYTF.

The J gene is TRBJ2-7, the V gene TRBV5-1; 7 bases are a match to TRBD2. The CDR3 consists of 14 residues. The J segment lost 2 bases and the V segment lost 4 bases, leaving 6 bases of the junction unmatched. Germline CDR1 and CDR2: SGHRS and YFSETQ. The CDR3 DNA reads as TGCGCCAGCAGCGCCGGGACTACGACCTACGAGCAGTACTTC. It translates to CASSAGTTTYEQYF.

There are many counts of this clonotype. The chain employs TRBV5-6 and TRBJ2-1; D remains unclear. The CDR3 spans 15 residues. Trimming took 2 bases from V and 3 from J, leaving 12 bases between them. CDR1 and CDR2 (germline): SGHDT, YYEEEE. The CDR3 loop reads CASSLRTDFYNEQFF. CDR3 DNA sequence: TGTGCCAGCAGCTTAAGGACGGATTTCTACAATGAGCAGTTCTTC.

V usage is TRBV18 and J usage is TRBJ2-1; 8 nucleotides match TRBD1. Per the germline V gene, CDR1 is KGHSH and CDR2 is LQKENI. Trimming took 3 bases from V and 10 from J; bases not matched to a gene: 20. This CDR3 has 18 residues. The CDR3, as DNA: TGTGCCAGCTCACCCTCGACAGGGGAGAAAATATTTTTGGGAGAGCAGTTCTTC. Translated, it gives CASSPSTGEKIFLGEQFF.

The chain combines TRBV7-2 with TRBJ2-3; D possibly matches TRBD1 or TRBD2 (5 bases each). Germline V CDR1 and CDR2: SGHTA, FQGNSA. V dropped 1 base and J dropped 9 bases, with 14 bases sitting between them. The CDR3 spans 14 residues. The CDR3 spells CASSLGSRGETQYF. CDR3 nucleotide sequence: TGTGCCAGCAGCTTAGGTTCTAGGGGAGAGACGCAGTATTTT.

In its sample, this clonotype was seen many times. This chain links TRBV7-2 with TRBJ2-2; no clear D. The germline gives CDR1 SGHTA, CDR2 FQGNSA. The CDR3 extends over 13 amino acids. Trimming left V 1 base short and J 5 bases short, with 5 bases between. The CDR3, as DNA: TGTGCCAGCAGCTTAGGTCAAACCGGGGAGCTGTTTTTT. This encodes CASSLGQTGELFF. The whole variable domain, remainder taken from reference TRBV7-2 and TRBJ2-2, is GAGVSQSPSNKVTEKGKDVELRCDPISGHTALYWYRQSLGQGLEFLIYFQGNSAPDKSGLPSDRFSAERTGGSVSTLTIQRTQQEDSAVYLCASSLGQTGELFFGEGSRLTVL.

This clonotype was seen ten or more times. J is TRBJ2-1 and V is TRBV4-3, with D perhaps TRBD2 (5 bases). V was pared by 0 bases and J by 5 bases, with 5 bases between. The CDR3 runs to 13 residues. The germline gives CDR1 LGHNA, CDR2 YSLEER. The CDR3 region is CASSQDSDNEQFF. The CDR3 bases are TGCGCCAGCAGCCAAGATAGCGACAATGAGCAGTTCTTC.

In this sample, this clonotype turned up many times. The rearrangement joins TRBV5-5 to TRBJ2-7, with unresolved D. V gave up 0 bases and J gave up 5 bases, with 9 bases separating them. The V gene's germline CDR1 is SGHKS and CDR2 YYEKEE (reference sequence). The CDR3 runs to 13 residues. The CDR3 coding sequence is TGTGCCAGCAGCTTGGGCCCCCGTAACGAGCAGTACTTC. Translated, it gives CASSLGPRNEQYF.

This clonotype was observed at least ten times. The chain recombines TRBV7-2 with TRBJ1-6, with D maybe TRBD1 (6 bases). The CDR3 has 15 residues. V lost 6 bases to trimming and J lost 7 bases, with 16 bases between them. Germline V gives CDR1 SGHTA, CDR2 FQGNSA. In DNA form, the CDR3 reads TGTGCCAGCAGGGCACAGACAGGAACAAATTCACCCCTCCACTTT. Its protein product is CASRAQTGTNSPLHF. Together with reference TRBV7-2 and TRBJ1-6, the CDR3 gives the full variable domain: GAGVSQSPSNKVTEKGKDVELRCDPISGHTALYWYRQSLGQGLEFLIYFQGNSAPDKSGLPSDRFSAERTGGSVSTLTIQRTQQEDSAVYLCASRAQTGTNSPLHFGNGTRLTVT.

There are many counts of this clonotype. The rearrangement uses TRBV20-1 and TRBJ1-1; 7 bases map to TRBD1. The J segment lost 4 bases and the V segment lost 6 bases, leaving 8 bases of the junction unmatched. The CDR3 length is 13 residues. CDR1 is DFQATT and CDR2 is SNEGSKA in the germline V gene (reference sequence). The DNA of the CDR3 is TGCAGTGCCCTTTTCCCAGGGGGCACTGAAGCTTTCTTT. Its translation is CSALFPGGTEAFF.

The rearrangement joins TRBV11-2 to TRBJ1-5, with D possibly TRBD1 on 6 matching bases. This CDR3 has 13 residues. With 10 bases removed from V and 3 bases from J, the gap between germline ends came to 13 bases. CDR1 is SGHAT and CDR2 is FQNNGV in the germline V gene. CDR3 bases: TGTGCCACCCTACTGGGGGCCAATCAGCCCCAGCATTTT. Translation gives CATLLGANQPQHF.

This clonotype occurred a few times. The rearrangement joins TRBV6-6 to TRBJ2-2, with 8 bases aligning to TRBD1. This CDR3 comprises 17 residues. V lost 4 bases to trimming and J lost 1 base; unmatched junction nucleotides: 8. Germline CDR1 reads MNHNY; CDR2 reads SVGAGI (reference sequence). CDR3 DNA sequence: TGTGCCAGCAGTTCCCCATTCAGGGGGCTGAACACCGGGGAGCTGTTTTTT. This encodes CASSSPFRGLNTGELFF.

Regarding this clonotype: A read error is possible here, since a much larger clone lies one base away. The chain links TRBV29-1 to TRBJ1-1; no clear D. This CDR3 comprises 10 residues. V lost 7 bases and J lost 6, with 9 bases in between. The germline CDR1 and CDR2 sequences are SQVTM and ANQGSEA. CDR3 sequence reads: CSARDSEAFF. DNA of the CDR3: TGCAGCGCTAGGGATTCTGAAGCTTTCTTT.

This clonotype was observed at least ten times. This chain uses TRBV29-1 with TRBJ1-1; D remains ambiguous. Germline V gene sequence: CDR1 SQVTM, CDR2 ANQGSEA. V lost 7 bases, J lost 0 bases, and 9 bases lay in between. The CDR3 totals 12 residues. This chain's CDR3 is CSASQVNTEAFF. The CDR3 DNA is TGCAGCGCAAGCCAGGTGAACACTGAAGCTTTCTTT.

This clonotype was recorded many times. This chain connects TRBV7-8 to TRBJ1-2; 11 bases are shared with TRBD1. CDR1 is SGHVS and CDR2 is FQNEAQ in the germline V gene. The CDR3 extends over 16 amino acids. V was clipped by 5 bases and J by 8 bases; unmatched bases: 13. The CDR3 spells CASSAAHPGQGGGYTF. In DNA form, the CDR3 reads TGTGCCAGCAGCGCAGCACACCCGGGACAGGGGGGCGGCTACACCTTC.